This T cell receptor beta chain was retrieved from a study of blood T cells in healthy people across ages (dated by TCRdb to the mid-2010s). A note on the overall study: In model experiments, roughly one uniquely barcoded TCR beta cDNA molecule per two T cells was captured by template switching. Two additional independent replicas of 1 million unique cDNA reads from the same blood draw were analyzed for two donors (one aged 18 to 29 and one aged 80 or older). Age-related changes in TCR beta repertoire diversity were measured in the study by deep sequencing normalized with unique cDNA molecular identifiers. The donors were divided into four age groups: young (average around 15 years), middle-aged (around 37), aged (about 61) and long-lived (82). What the authors observed across the whole study: Since profiling was done on bulk unsorted PBMCs, naive and antigen-experienced compartments could not be conclusively compared. Estimates of total diversity from one million sequenced T cells were regarded as lower bounds and underestimates. As age increased, observed TCR beta diversity per million T cells dropped in a roughly linear way, and a significant reduction was already evident by age about 40. Because the CMV infection status of the donors was unknown, age-related changes in expanded clonotypes may potentially have been confounded. Compared with the aged group, the long-lived group had more naive CD4+ T cells, fewer expanded clones and increased TCR diversity, suggesting age selection. A strong correlation was found between observed TCR beta diversity and the percentage of naive T cells measured by flow cytometry.

Libraries were made using 5' RACE. These reads were obtained on an Illumina HiSeq 2500. A second PCR of about 6 to 11 cycles was performed with a sample-barcoded 5' primer and a J-beta primer mix. A template-switch 5' adaptor carrying 12 random nucleotides introduced a unique molecular identifier onto each TCR beta cDNA molecule. At least 2.5 million CDR3-containing paired-end reads were obtained from each sample. The Mint cDNA synthesis kit, primed by a TRBC-specific oligonucleotide, was used to synthesize first-strand cDNA from all RNA. Following uracil-DNA glycosylase treatment, a first 18-cycle PCR with universal primers M1SS and BC2_uni_R was performed on all cDNA. The authors' analysis ran thus. Each sample was normalized by randomly selecting 1 million high-quality reads, each carrying a distinct molecular identifier. Instead of being binned into consensus sequences, reads with shared molecular identifiers were discarded. MiTCR, with a Q25 quality threshold and the strictest error-elimination algorithm, was used for CDR3 identification, clonotype clustering and error correction. A nonparametric unseen species model using Euler transformation provided a lower-bound estimate of total TCR beta diversity. TCRdb cleaned the public reads at Q25 with fastp, built clones with MiXCR and kept in-frame beta chains. Each CDR3 protein appears once, grouped with its most common genes and DNA. None of the V and J calls come from the authors' own analysis; TCRdb made them. The sample table contains over 450,000 distinct CDR3 sequences; only one count was recorded for around 24% of them. The ten largest account for just over 8.5% of the sample.

A note on this clonotype: This clone's antigen is unknown. No quality values exist for individual bases; no much larger clone is one base distant.

The CDR3 spans 13 residues, from the cysteine through the phenylalanine. CDR3 DNA is the only sequence kept; it has 39 bases, read in frame from the first base. Deletion took 3 bases off V and 4 bases off J, with a span of 9 bases between the germline ends. The germline V gene provides CDR1 ENHRY and CDR2 SYGVKD. The approximately 39 donors, aged roughly 6 to 90 years, were systemically healthy Caucasian individuals from Russia. Each donor gave 8 to 10 milliliters of peripheral blood, drawn into EDTA-treated Vacutainer tubes. Ficoll-Paque density-gradient centrifugation was used to isolate PBMCs, with at least 6.5 million per sample. Total RNA was extracted from PBMCs with Trizol reagent, with at least 6 micrograms obtained per sample. The percentages of naive CD45RAhigh/CD27high T cells were determined by flow cytometry on a PBMC aliquot from every donor. These data also formed part of another study, on T cells of mothers and their children. The second paper states: Nine systemically healthy Caucasian individuals, comprising three mothers and their six children, were included as donors. cDNA synthesis consumed the entire amount of extracted RNA, loaded at approximately 1.5 ug RNA in each 15 ul reaction. Sample barcodes and 2-4 random nucleotides were added via the M1S primer in the second PCR. Each mother yielded over 9.5 million TCR beta CDR3 reads and each child some 3 million reads. TCR recombination output is similarly shaped by thymic selection in related and unrelated pairs, with a minor effect exerted by inherited differences. Related mother-child pairs always showed normalized repertoire overlap that was slightly higher than in unrelated mother-child pairs, though the difference was never significant. No persistent microchimeric T cell clones were detected, at a sensitivity of around 97 clones per million clonotypes. The study used deep NGS to compare TCR beta repertoires of mothers and children, seeking features distinguishing related mother-child pairs from unrelated individuals. On average, the children were around 11 +/- 4 years old, while the mothers were about 38 +/- 4 years old. After adapter ligation was performed with NEBNext reagents, the libraries were sequenced on an Illumina HiSeq 2000 with 100+100 nt paired-end reads. Mother and child libraries were prepared a month apart and sequenced in separate runs to prevent cross-contamination. For each donor, between roughly 450,000 and 2,100,000 distinct TCR beta clonotypes were identified. Naive TCR beta clonotypes were estimated from low-frequency clonotypes matched to each donor's FACS-determined naive share, without sorting.

This receptor was taken from a boy aged 5-17 years in good health. What was sequenced was blood. The chain couples TRBV10-3 to TRBJ1-2; TRBD1 could be the D gene, as 6 bases match. The CDR3 reads CAISDPGAYGYTF. The nucleotide sequence reads as follows: TGTGCCATCAGTGATCCGGGGGCCTATGGCTACACCTTC.